A single sample is the source of the 18 T cell receptor beta chains below, sequenced in a study of T cell responses to AZD1222 COVID-19 vaccine. Clones were sequenced by immunoSEQ multiplex PCR, and TCRdb holds only the in-frame ones, with some missing. The table has 65,000 to 80,000 clones, roughly four fifths seen once. Sample: peripheral blood, taken 28 days after the second AZD1222 dose. The receptor source for this set is an adult who received the AZD1222 COVID-19 vaccine.

The DNA for the CDR3 is TGTGCCAGCAGCTTAGGTTCGTACCAAGAGACCCAGTACTTC. Translating gives CASSLGSYQETQYF. The gene calls are TRBV9 and TRBJ2-5; D gene uncertain. With 4 bases removed from V and 0 bases from J, the gap between germline ends came to 10 bases. The CDR3 runs 14 residues. CDR1 is SGDLS, CDR2 YYNGEE, per germline.

The CDR3 nucleotides are TGTGCCAGCAGTCCATACGACAGGAACACTGAAGCTTTCTTT. Translation: CASSPYDRNTEAFF. J is TRBJ1-1 and V is TRBV6-6; D may be TRBD1 (5 bases). From germline, CDR1 is MNHNY and CDR2 SVGAGI (reference sequence). The CDR3 runs to 14 residues. The V end was cut by 5 bases, the J end by 1 base, with 11 bases between.

The chain couples TRBV6-4 to TRBJ1-1, with D perhaps TRBD1 (5 bases). CDR1 and CDR2 from the germline V gene are MRHNA and SNTAGT. V shed 6 bases and J shed 7 bases, with 18 bases lying between them. This CDR3 region has 14 residues. This CDR3 reads CASSQGGGIGEAFF. The CDR3 DNA follows: TGTGCCAGCAGCCAGGGCGGGGGGATCGGTGAAGCTTTCTTT.

This chain joins TRBV28 and TRBJ2-2, with D perhaps being TRBD1 or TRBD2 (5 bases each). The length of the CDR3 is 15 residues. Germline CDR1 is MDHEN and CDR2 is SYDVKM. V shed 3 bases and J shed 4 bases, with 12 bases lying between them. The CDR3 DNA reads as TGTGCCAGCAGTTTTTGGGTGGGACCCACCGGGGAGCTGTTTTTT. Its protein is CASSFWVGPTGELFF.

CDR3 DNA: TGTGCCAGCAGCCAGACAGGGCGCGAGGGATCACCCCTCCACTTT. It is translated as CASSQTGREGSPLHF. The chain combines TRBV14 with TRBJ1-6; 7 positions match TRBD1. There are 15 residues in the CDR3. The trim removed 3 bases at V and 10 bases at J, leaving 9 bases unmatched. The germline V gene has CDR1 SGHDN and CDR2 FVKESK.

The rearrangement joins TRBV18 to TRBJ2-7; TRBD1 aligns across 10 bases. Trimming cost V 3 bases and J 5 bases; bases outside gene matches: 4. The CDR3 sequence is 14 residues long. The germline V gene has CDR1 KGHSH and CDR2 LQKENI. Written as DNA, the CDR3 is TGTGCCAGCTCACCTCCGGGACAGGGGAACGAGCAGTACTTC. Protein: CASSPPGQGNEQYF.

The chain recombines TRBV5-1 with TRBJ2-7; 9 bases are shared with TRBD2. The length of the CDR3 is 13 residues. Germline-derived CDR1 and CDR2 are SGHRS and YFSETQ. The ends lost 4 bases at V and 5 bases at J; junction bases unmatched: 4. The CDR3 is CASSTRTSDEQYF. DNA for the CDR3: TGCGCCAGCAGCACGCGGACTAGCGACGAGCAGTACTTC.

V is TRBV11-2 and J is TRBJ2-1; D unclear. V shed 1 base and J shed 6 bases, with 7 bases lying between them. CDR3 length: 13 amino acids. CDR1 SGHAT and CDR2 FQNNGV come from the germline V gene. The CDR3 loop is CASSLGPPNEQFF. For the CDR3, the DNA is TGTGCCAGCAGCTTAGGGCCCCCCAATGAGCAGTTCTTC.

The V gene is TRBV4-2, the J gene TRBJ2-5; TRBD2 matches 14 bases. Trimming cost V 2 bases and J 3 bases; bases outside gene matches: 2. This CDR3 is built from 16 residues. Germline lookup yields CDR1 LGHNA and CDR2 YNFKEQ. The CDR3 region is CASSQPGLAGEETQYF. The CDR3, as DNA: TGTGCCAGCAGCCAACCGGGACTAGCGGGAGAAGAGACCCAGTACTTC.

A word on this clone: This CDR3 is also generated by other DNA sequences in the sample. The chain combines TRBV30 with TRBJ2-7, with TRBD1 matching over 10 bases. The CDR3 runs 14 residues. The germline V gene has CDR1 GTSNPN and CDR2 SVGIG (reference sequence). Trimming at V came to 3 bases and at J to 2 bases, leaving 4 bases not matched to a gene. For the CDR3, the DNA is TGTGCCTGGAGAGGGACAGGGGCAGCCTACGAGCAGTACTTC. Residues: CAWRGTGAAYEQYF.

The J gene is TRBJ2-7, the V gene TRBV2, with D perhaps TRBD1 (5 bases). V dropped 2 bases and J dropped 0 bases, with 14 bases sitting between them. The CDR3 consists of 16 residues. Germline-derived CDR1 and CDR2 are SNHLY and FYNNEI. The CDR3: CASSEPTGENSYEQYF. The CDR3 DNA sequence: TGTGCCAGCAGTGAACCCACAGGCGAAAACTCCTACGAGCAGTACTTC.

The chain uses TRBV4-2 and TRBJ2-5; no firm D call. The germline CDR1 and CDR2 sequences are LGHNA and YNFKEQ. V shed 1 base and J shed 3 bases, with 6 bases lying between them. The CDR3 has 13 amino acids. The CDR3 DNA follows: TGTGCCAGCAGCCAAGCAAGGGAAGAGACCCAGTACTTC. It encodes CASSQAREETQYF.

This sequence joins TRBV28 and TRBJ1-5; weak D call: TRBD1 (5 bases). Germline V gene sequence: CDR1 MDHEN, CDR2 SYDVKM. V was clipped by 4 bases and J by 4 bases, with 17 bases between them. The CDR3 loop spans 16 amino acids. CDR3 protein: CASSSTQGIANQPQHF. CDR3 DNA sequence: TGTGCCAGCAGTTCTACTCAGGGAATTGCAAATCAGCCCCAGCATTTT.

The rearrangement joins TRBV7-2 to TRBJ2-3; D unresolved. Germline V lookup: CDR1 SGHTA, CDR2 FQGNSA. The V end lost 4 bases, the J end lost 0 bases, and 8 bases lay between the germline ends. The CDR3 totals 14 residues. DNA of the CDR3: TGTGCCAGCAGCTCGGTGGGGAGCACAGATACGCAGTATTTT. Its protein is CASSSVGSTDTQYF.

The rearrangement joins TRBV7-2 to TRBJ1-4; D not resolved. V lost 3 bases and J 8 bases, leaving 13 bases between the germline ends. Germline CDR1 SGHTA, CDR2 FQGNSA. The CDR3 spans 14 residues. Here the CDR3 reads CASSFDFPWEKLFF. The CDR3 DNA reads TGTGCCAGCAGCTTTGATTTCCCCTGGGAAAAACTGTTTTTT.

The J gene is TRBJ2-3, the V gene TRBV6-6; D might be TRBD1 (5 bases). V dropped 6 bases and J dropped 4 bases, with 8 bases sitting between them. CDR3 length: 12 residues. Per the germline V gene, CDR1 is MNHNY and CDR2 is SVGAGI (reference sequence). CDR3 loop: CASSQGADTQYF. In DNA, the CDR3 is TGTGCCAGCAGCCAAGGGGCAGATACGCAGTATTTT.

V and J are TRBV19 and TRBJ1-1; D is perhaps TRBD1 (6 bases). V was pared by 6 bases and J by 8 bases, with 16 bases between. The CDR3 is made up of 13 amino acids. Germline-derived CDR1 and CDR2 are LNHDA and SQIVND (reference sequence). CDR3 DNA sequence: TGTGCCAGTAGCGACGCGAACAGGGTCGAAGCTTTCTTT. It is translated as CASSDANRVEAFF.

This chain connects TRBV2 to TRBJ1-3, with D maybe TRBD1 (5 bases). Germline-derived CDR1 and CDR2 are SNHLY and FYNNEI. The CDR3 is made up of 16 amino acids. V shed 4 bases and J shed 2 bases, with 15 bases lying between them. CDR3 loop: CASSVRGRQPGNTIYF. The CDR3 DNA is TGTGCCAGCAGTGTCCGGGGACGACAGCCTGGAAACACCATATATTTT. The full variable domain, in which reference TRBV2 and TRBJ1-3 provide the parts outside the CDR3, is EPEVTQTPSHQVTQMGQEVILRCVPISNHLYFYWYRQILGQKVEFLVSFYNNEISEKSEIFDDQFSVERPDGSNFTLKIRSTKLEDSAMYFCASSVRGRQPGNTIYFGEGSWLTVV.